This is a list of T cell receptor beta chains from one sample in a study of OX40 agonist ivuxolimab in advanced cancers. Assay used: immunoSEQ multiplex PCR; TCRdb lists only in-frame clones, some missing. The sample consists of 70,000 to 95,000 clones, around four fifths of them appearing once. Here the sequenced sample was CD4+ or CD8+ T cells sorted from blood, taken in a trial of the OX40 agonist ivuxolimab. The receptors were gathered from an adult with an advanced solid tumor such as melanoma, head and neck, liver or kidney cancer. The CDR3 runs from the conserved cysteine through the conserved F or W. A D gene is named only where the DNA matches it firmly. Expanded clones are given a class, and other clones once, few, many or no size at all.

j_call d_call clone_size v_call cdr3_aa cdr3_nt
TRBJ1-4 NA NA TRBV5-1 CASSRGHASIEKLFF TGCGCCAGCAGCCGTGGACATGCCTCTATTGAAAAACTGTTTTTT
TRBJ2-2 NA NA TRBV5-1 CASSSGRGRTGELFF TGCGCCAGCAGCTCGGGTCGCGGACGAACCGGGGAGCTGTTTTTT
TRBJ2-5 NA once TRBV28 CASSSPRGQQSQETQYF TGTGCCAGCAGTTCCCCCCGGGGGCAACAGAGCCAAGAGACCCAGTACTTC
TRBJ1-1 NA once TRBV7-8 CASSLAGLLNTEAFF TGTGCCAGCAGCTTAGCCGGACTCCTGAACACTGAAGCTTTCTTT
TRBJ1-1 NA few TRBV5-1 CASSLVVAGEAFF TGCGCCAGCAGCTTGGTGGTGGCAGGGGAAGCTTTCTTT
TRBJ2-7 TRBD2 few TRBV10-3 CAIRSAGGPSEQYF TGTGCCATCAGGTCTGCGGGAGGGCCCTCCGAGCAGTACTTC
TRBJ1-1 NA NA TRBV5-1 CASSLAWDTEAFF TGCGCCAGCAGCTTGGCTTGGGACACTGAAGCTTTCTTT
TRBJ2-2 NA NA TRBV5-1 CASSLAELAGELFF TGCGCCAGCAGCTTGGCCGAGTTGGCCGGGGAGCTGTTTTTT
TRBJ1-3 NA NA TRBV11-1 CASAPFLEDTIYF TGTGCCAGCGCGCCCTTTTTGGAGGACACCATATATTTT
TRBJ1-5 NA NA TRBV28 CASSLQGVSNQPQHF TGTGCCAGCAGTTTACAGGGCGTGAGCAATCAGCCCCAGCATTTT
TRBJ2-7 TRBD2 once TRBV7-2 CASSRTSGGYEQYF TGTGCCAGCAGCCGGACTAGCGGGGGTTACGAGCAGTACTTC
TRBJ1-2 NA NA TRBV27 CASGAEGIHYGYTF TGTGCCAGCGGCGCGGAGGGTATCCACTATGGCTACACCTTC
TRBJ2-6 TRBD1 NA TRBV2 CASSPDRAGANVLTF TGTGCCAGCAGCCCAGACAGGGCTGGGGCCAACGTCCTGACTTTC
TRBJ1-2 NA NA TRBV5-8 CASSRAFYTF TGTGCCAGCAGCCGGGCCTTCTACACCTTC
TRBJ2-1 NA NA TRBV7-2 CASRGRSLSSYNEQFF TGTGCCAGCAGAGGAAGGTCCCTAAGCTCCTACAATGAGCAGTTCTTC
TRBJ1-2 NA NA TRBV7-2 CASRRQGANYGYTF TGTGCCAGCAGACGCCAGGGAGCTAACTATGGCTACACCTTC
TRBJ2-7 NA NA TRBV10-3 CAISEGGSGSYEQYF TGTGCCATCAGTGAGGGGGGGTCGGGCTCCTACGAGCAGTACTTC
TRBJ1-1 NA NA TRBV5-6 CASSPSRQNTEAFF TGTGCCAGCAGCCCTTCCCGACAGAACACTGAAGCTTTCTTT
TRBJ1-2 NA NA TRBV6-4 CASSESGSFYGYTF TGTGCCAGCAGTGAATCAGGCAGCTTCTATGGCTACACCTTC
TRBJ2-1 NA NA TRBV9 CASSVSLNSYNEQFF TGTGCCAGCAGCGTTAGCCTTAATTCCTACAATGAGCAGTTCTTC
TRBJ1-2 NA NA TRBV18 CASSPISGDGYTF TGTGCCAGCTCACCCATCAGCGGGGACGGCTACACCTTC
TRBJ1-1 TRBD1 NA TRBV7-2 CASSFSGQGAIEAFF TGTGCCAGCAGCTTCTCCGGACAGGGGGCAATTGAAGCTTTCTTT
TRBJ1-4 NA few TRBV7-9 CASSFGQGGEKLFF NA
TRBJ2-7 TRBD2 once TRBV15 CATSRPAGGDYEQYF TGTGCCACCAGCAGACCTGCGGGGGGTGACTACGAGCAGTACTTC
TRBJ1-3 NA NA TRBV28 CASIRDRGNTIYF TGTGCCAGCATTCGCGACAGGGGAAACACCATATATTTT
TRBJ2-7 NA few TRBV30 CAWSSWGSDEQYF TGTGCCTGGAGTTCTTGGGGCTCGGACGAGCAGTACTTC
TRBJ2-3 NA NA TRBV6-6 CASCEHDGTDTQYF TGTGCCAGCTGTGAGCATGACGGCACAGATACGCAGTATTTT
TRBJ2-7 TRBD1 NA TRBV28 CASTTQGSSYEQYF TGTGCCAGCACAACACAGGGGTCCTCTTACGAGCAGTACTTC
TRBJ2-3 NA NA TRBV19 CASRVGTSLDTQYF TGTGCCAGTAGAGTCGGGACTTCATTAGATACGCAGTATTTT
TRBJ2-5 TRBD2 NA TRBV5-1 CASSLGTRAGETQYF TGCGCCAGCAGCTTGGGGACTAGGGCCGGTGAGACCCAGTACTTC
TRBJ2-7 NA NA TRBV14 CASTRDSGAYEQYF TGTGCCAGCACCCGGGATAGCGGAGCCTACGAGCAGTACTTC
TRBJ1-6 NA NA TRBV5-4 CASSLFGRNNSPLHF TGTGCCAGCAGCCTCTTCGGCAGAAATAATTCACCCCTCCACTTT
TRBJ1-4 TRBD1 NA TRBV28 CASSPWTGGDEKLFF TGTGCCAGCAGCCCTTGGACAGGGGGTGATGAAAAACTGTTTTTT
TRBJ1-2 NA NA TRBV28 CASTEENGNGYTF TGTGCCAGTACCGAGGAAAATGGGAATGGCTACACCTTC
TRBJ2-3 TRBD2 NA TRBV14 CASSQNRGGASTQYF TGTGCCAGCAGCCAAAATCGGGGGGGGGCCTCGACGCAGTATTTT
TRBJ2-7 NA NA TRBV9 CASSVVGGRDYEQYF TGTGCCAGCAGCGTAGTCGGGGGCAGGGACTACGAGCAGTACTTC
TRBJ1-3 NA NA TRBV11-2 CASSLYRGASSGNTIYF TGTGCCAGCAGCTTATATCGGGGGGCCAGCTCTGGAAACACCATATATTTT
TRBJ1-1 NA NA TRBV5-8 CASSLGLINTEAFF TGTGCCAGCAGCTTGGGACTGATTAACACTGAAGCTTTCTTT
TRBJ2-3 TRBD1 NA TRBV29-1 CSGWGIRDRLTDTQYF TGCAGCGGTTGGGGTATCCGGGACAGACTCACAGATACGCAGTATTTT
TRBJ2-1 TRBD2 NA TRBV9 CASSVGASGYNEQFF TGTGCCAGCAGCGTAGGGGCTAGCGGGTACAATGAGCAGTTCTTC
TRBJ2-7 TRBD1 NA TRBV7-9 CASSLETLGQGTYEQYF TGTGCCAGCAGCTTAGAAACGCTAGGACAGGGGACCTACGAGCAGTACTTC